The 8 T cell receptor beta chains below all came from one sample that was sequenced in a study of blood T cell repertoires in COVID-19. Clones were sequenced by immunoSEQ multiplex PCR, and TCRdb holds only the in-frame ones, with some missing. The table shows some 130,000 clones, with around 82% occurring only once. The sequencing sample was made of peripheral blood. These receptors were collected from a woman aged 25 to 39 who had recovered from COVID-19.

The CDR3 loop is CASRPTGTGSYEQYF. CDR3 nucleotide sequence: TGTGCCAGCAGGCCTACCGGGACAGGGTCCTACGAGCAGTACTTC. The rearrangement uses TRBV28 and TRBJ2-7, with 9 positions matching TRBD1. The CDR3 runs to 15 residues. Per the germline V gene, CDR1 is MDHEN and CDR2 is SYDVKM. J lost 1 base, V lost 6 bases, and 7 bases had no gene match.

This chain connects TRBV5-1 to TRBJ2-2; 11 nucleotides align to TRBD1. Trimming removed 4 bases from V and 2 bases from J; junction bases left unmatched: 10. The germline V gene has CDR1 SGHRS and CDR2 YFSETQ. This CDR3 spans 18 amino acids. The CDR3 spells CASSQDRGLAGNTGELFF. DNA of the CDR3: TGCGCCAGCAGCCAGGACAGGGGGCTAGCGGGAAACACCGGGGAGCTGTTTTTT.

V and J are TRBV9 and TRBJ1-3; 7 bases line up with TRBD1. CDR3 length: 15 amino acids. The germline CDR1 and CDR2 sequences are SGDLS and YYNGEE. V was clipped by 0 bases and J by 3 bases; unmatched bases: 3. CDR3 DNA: TGTGCCAGCAGCGTAGCTACAGGGGTTGGAAACACCATATATTTT. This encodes CASSVATGVGNTIYF.

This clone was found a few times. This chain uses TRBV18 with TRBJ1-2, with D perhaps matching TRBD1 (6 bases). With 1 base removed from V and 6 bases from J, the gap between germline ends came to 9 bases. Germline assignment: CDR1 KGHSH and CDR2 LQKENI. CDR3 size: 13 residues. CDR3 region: CASSPRPGDGYTF. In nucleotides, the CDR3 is TGTGCCAGCTCACCACGTCCAGGGGATGGCTACACCTTC.

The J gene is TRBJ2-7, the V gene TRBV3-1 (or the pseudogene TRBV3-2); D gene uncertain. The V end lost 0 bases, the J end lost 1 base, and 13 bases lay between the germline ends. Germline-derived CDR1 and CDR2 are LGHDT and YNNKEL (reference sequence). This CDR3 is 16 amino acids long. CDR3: CASSQEPLVVSYEQYF. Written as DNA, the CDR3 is TGTGCCAGCAGCCAAGAGCCCCTAGTGGTATCCTACGAGCAGTACTTC.

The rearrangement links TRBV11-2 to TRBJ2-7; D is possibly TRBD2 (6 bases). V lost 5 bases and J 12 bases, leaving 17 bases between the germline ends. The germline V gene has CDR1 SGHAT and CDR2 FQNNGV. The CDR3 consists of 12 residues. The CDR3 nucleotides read TGTGCCAGCAGCCCCCTAGGACGGGAGACGTACTTC. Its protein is CASSPLGRETYF.

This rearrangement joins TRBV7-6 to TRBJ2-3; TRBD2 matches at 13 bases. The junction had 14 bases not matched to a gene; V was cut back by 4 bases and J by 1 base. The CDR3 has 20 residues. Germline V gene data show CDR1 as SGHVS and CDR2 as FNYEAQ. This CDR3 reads CASSSNVPGLAGTRTDTQYF. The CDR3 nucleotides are TGTGCCAGCAGCTCCAACGTTCCGGGACTAGCGGGAACCCGCACAGATACGCAGTATTTT.

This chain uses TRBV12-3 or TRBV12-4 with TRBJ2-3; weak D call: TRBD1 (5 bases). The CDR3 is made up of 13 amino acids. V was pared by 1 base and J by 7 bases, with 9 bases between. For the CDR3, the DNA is TGTGCCAGCAGTTTAGAGGGGTTCCATACGCAGTATTTT. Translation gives CASSLEGFHTQYF.